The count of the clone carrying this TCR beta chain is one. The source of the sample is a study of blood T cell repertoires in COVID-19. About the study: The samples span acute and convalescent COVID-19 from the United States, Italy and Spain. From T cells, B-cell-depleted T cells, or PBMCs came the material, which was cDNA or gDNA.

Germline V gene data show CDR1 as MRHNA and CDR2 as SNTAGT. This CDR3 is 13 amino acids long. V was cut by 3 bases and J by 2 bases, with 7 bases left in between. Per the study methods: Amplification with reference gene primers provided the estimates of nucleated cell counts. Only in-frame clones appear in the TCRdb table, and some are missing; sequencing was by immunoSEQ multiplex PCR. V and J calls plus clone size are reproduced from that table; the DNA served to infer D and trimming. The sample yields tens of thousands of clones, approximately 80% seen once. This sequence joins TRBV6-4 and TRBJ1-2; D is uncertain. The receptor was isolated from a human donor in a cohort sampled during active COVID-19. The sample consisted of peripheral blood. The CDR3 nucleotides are TGTGCCAGCAGTGAAGCTGCAAACTATGGCTACACCTTC. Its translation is CASSEAANYGYTF.